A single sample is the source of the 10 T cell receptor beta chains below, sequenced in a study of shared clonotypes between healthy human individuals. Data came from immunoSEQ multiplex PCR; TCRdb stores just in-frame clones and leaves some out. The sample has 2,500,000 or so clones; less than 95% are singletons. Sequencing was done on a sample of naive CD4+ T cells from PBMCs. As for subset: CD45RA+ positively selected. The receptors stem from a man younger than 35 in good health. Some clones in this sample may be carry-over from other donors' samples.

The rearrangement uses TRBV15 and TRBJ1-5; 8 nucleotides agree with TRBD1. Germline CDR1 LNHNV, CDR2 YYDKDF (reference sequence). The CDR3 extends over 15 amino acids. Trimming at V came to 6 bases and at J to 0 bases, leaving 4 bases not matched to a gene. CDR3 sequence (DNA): TGTGCCACCAGTTCGGGACAGGTTAGCAATCAGCCCCAGCATTTT. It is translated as CATSSGQVSNQPQHF.

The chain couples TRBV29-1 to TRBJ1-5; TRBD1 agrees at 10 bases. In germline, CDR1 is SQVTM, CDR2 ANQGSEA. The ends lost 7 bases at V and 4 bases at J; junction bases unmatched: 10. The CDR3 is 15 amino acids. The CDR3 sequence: CSASEGTGANQPQHF. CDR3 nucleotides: TGCAGCGCCTCCGAAGGGACAGGGGCTAATCAGCCCCAGCATTTT.

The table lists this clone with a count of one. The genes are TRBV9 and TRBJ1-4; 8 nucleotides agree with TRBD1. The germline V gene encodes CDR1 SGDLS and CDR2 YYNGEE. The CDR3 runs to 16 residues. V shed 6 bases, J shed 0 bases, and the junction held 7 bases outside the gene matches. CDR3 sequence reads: CASTAGTGATNEKLFF. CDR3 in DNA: TGTGCCAGCACCGCCGGGACAGGAGCAACTAATGAAAAACTGTTTTTT.

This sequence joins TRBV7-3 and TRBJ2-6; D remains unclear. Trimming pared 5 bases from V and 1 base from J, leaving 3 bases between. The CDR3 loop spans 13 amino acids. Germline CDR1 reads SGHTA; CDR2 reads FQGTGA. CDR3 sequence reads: CASSRSGANVLTF. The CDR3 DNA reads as TGTGCCAGCAGCAGGTCTGGGGCCAACGTCCTGACTTTC.

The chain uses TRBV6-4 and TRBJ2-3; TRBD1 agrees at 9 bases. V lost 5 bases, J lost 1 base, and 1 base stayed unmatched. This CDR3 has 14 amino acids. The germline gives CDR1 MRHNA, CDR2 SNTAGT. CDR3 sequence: CASSRDRGTDTQYF. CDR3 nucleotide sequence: TGTGCCAGCAGTCGGGACAGGGGCACAGATACGCAGTATTTT.

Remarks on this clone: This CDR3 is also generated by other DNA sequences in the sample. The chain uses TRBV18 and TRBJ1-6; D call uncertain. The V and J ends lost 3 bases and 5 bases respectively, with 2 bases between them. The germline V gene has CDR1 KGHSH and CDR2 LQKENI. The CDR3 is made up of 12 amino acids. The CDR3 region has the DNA TGTGCCAGCTCACCCGATAATTCACCCCTCCACTTT. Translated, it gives CASSPDNSPLHF.

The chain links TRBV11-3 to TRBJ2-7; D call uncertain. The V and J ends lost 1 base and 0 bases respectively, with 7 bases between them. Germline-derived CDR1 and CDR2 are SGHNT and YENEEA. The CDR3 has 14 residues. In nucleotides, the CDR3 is TGTGCCAGCAGCTTAGTTAGGAGCTCCTACGAGCAGTACTTC. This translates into CASSLVRSSYEQYF. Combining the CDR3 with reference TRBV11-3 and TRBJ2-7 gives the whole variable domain EAGVVQSPRYKIIEKKQPVAFWCNPISGHNTLYWYLQNLGQGPELLIRYENEEAVDDSQLPKDRFSAERLKGVDSTLKIQPAELGDSAVYLCASSLVRSSYEQYFGPGTRLTVT.

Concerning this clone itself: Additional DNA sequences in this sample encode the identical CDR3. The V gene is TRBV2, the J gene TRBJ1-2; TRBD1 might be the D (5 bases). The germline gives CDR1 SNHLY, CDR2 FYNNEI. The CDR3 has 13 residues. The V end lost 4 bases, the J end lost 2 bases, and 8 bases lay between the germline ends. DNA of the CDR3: TGTGCCAGCAGTGTTCAGGGAAACTATGGCTACACCTTC. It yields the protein CASSVQGNYGYTF.

The chain's CDR3 is CASSTGDTQYF. CDR3 DNA sequence: TGTGCCAGCAGTACAGGGGATACGCAGTATTTT. The chain is built from TRBV11-2 and TRBJ2-3; TRBD1 might be the D (6 bases). V was pared by 6 bases and J by 6 bases, with 7 bases between. The CDR3 has 11 residues. CDR1 SGHAT and CDR2 FQNNGV come from the germline V gene.

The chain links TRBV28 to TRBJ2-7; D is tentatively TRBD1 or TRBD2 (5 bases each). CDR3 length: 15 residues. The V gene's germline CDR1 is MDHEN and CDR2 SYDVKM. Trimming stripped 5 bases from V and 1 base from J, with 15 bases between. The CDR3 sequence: CASSRGVSGSYEQYF. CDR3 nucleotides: TGTGCCAGCAGTAGAGGGGTTTCGGGATCCTACGAGCAGTACTTC.